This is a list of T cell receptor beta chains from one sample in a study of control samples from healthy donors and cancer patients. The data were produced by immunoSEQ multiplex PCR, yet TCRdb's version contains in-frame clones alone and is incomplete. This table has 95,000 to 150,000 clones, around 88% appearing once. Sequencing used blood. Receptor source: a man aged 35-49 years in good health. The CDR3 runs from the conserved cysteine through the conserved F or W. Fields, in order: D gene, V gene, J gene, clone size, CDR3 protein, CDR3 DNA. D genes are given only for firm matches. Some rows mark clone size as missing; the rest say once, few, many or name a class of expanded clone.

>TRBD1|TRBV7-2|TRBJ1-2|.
CASSLGPGGAMGGYTF
TGTGCCAGCAGCCTAGGCCCAGGGGGCGCGATGGGAGGCTACACCTTC
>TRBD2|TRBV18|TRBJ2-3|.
CASSPIAGALTDTQYF
TGTGCCAGCTCACCAATAGCGGGCGCACTCACAGATACGCAGTATTTT
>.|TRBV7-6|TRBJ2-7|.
CASFNAWHEQYF
TGTGCCAGCTTTAACGCCTGGCACGAGCAGTACTTC
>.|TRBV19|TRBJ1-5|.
CASSTIGNSYNQPQHF
TGTGCCAGTAGCACTATTGGGAACAGCTACAATCAGCCCCAGCATTTT
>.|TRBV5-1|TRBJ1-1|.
CASRRSGTEAFF
TGCGCCAGCAGAAGGTCGGGCACTGAAGCTTTCTTT
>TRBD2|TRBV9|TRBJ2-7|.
CASSVEGSGATTREQYF
TGTGCCAGCAGCGTAGAGGGTAGCGGGGCTACGACGAGGGAGCAGTACTTC
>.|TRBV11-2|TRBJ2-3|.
CASSLVQLSTDTQYF
TGTGCCAGCAGCTTAGTCCAACTAAGCACAGATACGCAGTATTTT
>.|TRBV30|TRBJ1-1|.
CAWSVRSVTEAFF
TGTGCCTGGAGTGTTCGTTCGGTCACTGAAGCTTTCTTT
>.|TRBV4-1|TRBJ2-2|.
CASSQSGLNTGELFF
TGCGCCAGCAGCCAATCGGGACTCAACACCGGGGAGCTGTTTTTT
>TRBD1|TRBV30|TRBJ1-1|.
CAWSPGTATEAFF
TGTGCCTGGAGTCCCGGGACAGCCACTGAAGCTTTCTTT
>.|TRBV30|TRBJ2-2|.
CAWSVAGELFF
TGTGCCTGGAGTGTAGCGGGGGAGCTGTTTTTT
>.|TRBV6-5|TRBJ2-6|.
CASSLGREGANVLTF
TGTGCCAGCAGCCTCGGCCGGGAGGGGGCCAACGTCCTGACTTTC
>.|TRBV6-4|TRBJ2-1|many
CASSDTEQGVQFF
TGTGCCAGCAGTGACACCGAACAGGGTGTACAGTTCTTC
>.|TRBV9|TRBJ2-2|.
CASSVDGTGELFF
TGTGCCAGCAGCGTAGATGGCACCGGGGAGCTGTTTTTT
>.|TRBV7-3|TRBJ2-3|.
CASSLSPTDTQYF
TGTGCCAGCAGCTTAAGCCCAACAGATACGCAGTATTTT
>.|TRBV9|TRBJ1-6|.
CASSVGPDSSYNSPLHF
TGTGCCAGCAGCGTAGGCCCCGACAGCTCCTATAATTCACCCCTCCACTTT
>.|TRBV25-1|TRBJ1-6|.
CASSEGNSPLHF
TGTGCCAGCAGTGAGGGGAATTCACCCCTCCACTTT
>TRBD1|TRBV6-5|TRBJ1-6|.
CASSKGAGVGSPLHF
TGTGCCAGCAGTAAGGGGGCGGGTGTCGGTTCACCCCTCCACTTT
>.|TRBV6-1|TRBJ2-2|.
CASSEEGHLGGTGELFF
TGTGCCAGCAGTGAAGAGGGACACCTGGGGGGCACCGGGGAGCTGTTTTTT
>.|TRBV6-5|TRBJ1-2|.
CASRVANYGYTF
TGTGCCAGCAGGGTAGCTAACTATGGCTACACCTTC
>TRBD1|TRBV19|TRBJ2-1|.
CASMVGDSNNEQFF
TGTGCCAGTATGGTGGGGGACAGCAACAATGAGCAGTTCTTC
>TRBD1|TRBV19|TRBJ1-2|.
CASRTGSAYGYTF
TGTGCCAGTAGGACAGGGTCTGCCTATGGCTACACCTTC
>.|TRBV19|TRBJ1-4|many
CASSLPGVGSEKLFF
TGTGCCAGTAGTCTTCCGGGGGTAGGAAGTGAAAAACTGTTTTTT
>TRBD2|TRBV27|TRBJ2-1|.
CASWFSGGSNEQFF
TGTGCCAGCTGGTTCAGCGGGGGTTCAAATGAGCAGTTCTTC
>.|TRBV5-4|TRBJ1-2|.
CASSSRGRRGYGYTF
TGTGCCAGCAGCTCACGCGGGAGGAGGGGCTATGGCTACACCTTC
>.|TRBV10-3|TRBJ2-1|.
CAISPGGLSYNEQFF
TGTGCCATCAGTCCAGGGGGACTTAGCTACAATGAGCAGTTCTTC
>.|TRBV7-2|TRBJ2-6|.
CASSRDANRTGANVLTF
TGTGCCAGCAGCCGGGATGCAAACCGAACTGGGGCCAACGTCCTGACTTTC
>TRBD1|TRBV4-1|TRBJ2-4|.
CASSQEGGASNIQYF
TGCGCCAGCAGCCAAGAAGGGGGCGCATCTAACATTCAGTACTTC
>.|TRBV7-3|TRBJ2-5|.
CASSSFLSETQYF
TGTGCCAGCAGCTCTTTCCTTTCAGAGACCCAGTACTTC
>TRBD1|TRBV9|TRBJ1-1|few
CASSEQGASGAFF
TGTGCCAGCAGCGAACAGGGGGCCTCTGGAGCTTTCTTT
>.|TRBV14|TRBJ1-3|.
CASSQEGLSGNTIYF
TGTGCCAGCAGCCAAGAAGGGCTCTCTGGAAACACCATATATTTT
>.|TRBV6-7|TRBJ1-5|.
CASSYKPVSQGSGNQPQHF
TGTGCCAGCAGTTACAAACCGGTAAGCCAGGGGAGTGGCAATCAGCCCCAGCATTTT
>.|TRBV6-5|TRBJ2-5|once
CASYHPPGGQETQYF
TGTGCCAGTTACCATCCCCCCGGGGGCCAAGAGACCCAGTACTTC
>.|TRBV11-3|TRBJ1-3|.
CASSFDRYSGNTIYF
TGTGCCAGCAGCTTCGACAGGTACTCTGGAAACACCATATATTTT
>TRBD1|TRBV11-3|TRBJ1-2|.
CASSFGGTGQKANYGYTF
TGTGCCAGCAGCTTTGGGGGAACGGGACAGAAAGCTAACTATGGCTACACCTTC
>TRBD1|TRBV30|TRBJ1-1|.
CAWTRDRGLAEAFF
TGTGCCTGGACCCGGGACAGGGGGCTTGCTGAAGCTTTCTTT
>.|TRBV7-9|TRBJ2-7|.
CASSLFTGYYSYEQYF
TGTGCCAGCAGCCTCTTCACAGGATATTACTCCTACGAGCAGTACTTC
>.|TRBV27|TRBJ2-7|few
CASSLSGTRSYEQYF
TGTGCCAGCAGTTTATCCGGGACACGGTCCTACGAGCAGTACTTC
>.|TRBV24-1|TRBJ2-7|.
CATSDSRAGDYEQYF
TGTGCCACCAGTGATTCGAGAGCCGGGGACTACGAGCAGTACTTC
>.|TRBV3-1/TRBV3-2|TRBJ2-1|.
CASSQEGTYNEQFF
TGTGCCAGCAGCCAAGAAGGGACCTACAATGAGCAGTTCTTC